This T cell receptor (beta chain) was recorded in a study of T cell changes during pregnancy in multiple sclerosis. Assay used: immunoSEQ multiplex PCR; TCRdb lists only in-frame clones, some missing. Seen here are tens of thousands of clones, 70% to 90% observed once, and the top ten hold 1.5% to 2%. Germline V CDR1 and CDR2: KGHSH, LQKENI. V was clipped by 3 bases and J by 5 bases; unmatched bases: 6. This CDR3 has 15 residues. This clonotype originated in a female donor with multiple sclerosis, enrolled in a pregnancy study. Sample: peripheral blood, taken in the first trimester of pregnancy. The V gene is TRBV18, the J gene TRBJ2-5; 10 bases fit TRBD1. CDR3 DNA sequence: TGTGCCAGCTCACCCAGGACAGGGGGTTGGGAGACCCAGTACTTC. The encoded protein is CASSPRTGGWETQYF.